This T cell receptor (beta chain) was identified during a study of blood T cell repertoires in COVID-19. Study-level background: The origin of the acute and convalescent COVID-19 samples was the United States, Italy and Spain.

The data were produced by immunoSEQ multiplex PCR, yet TCRdb's version contains in-frame clones alone and is incomplete. Found here are almost 250,000 clones, roughly 86% of them singletons; the top ten hold 1.5% to 2%. The receptor was isolated from a woman aged 55-69 years who had recovered from COVID-19. Sequencing was carried out using peripheral blood.

The CDR3 is CASSFTGGSYEQYF. CDR3 coding DNA: TGTGCCAGCAGTTTTACAGGGGGCTCCTACGAGCAGTACTTC. V gene TRBV28 combines with J gene TRBJ2-7; the match to TRBD1 covers 8 bases. CDR1 and CDR2 from the germline V gene are MDHEN and SYDVKM. CDR3 length: 14 residues. The J segment lost 0 bases and the V segment lost 3 bases, leaving 1 base of the junction unmatched. Drawing the rest from reference TRBV28 and TRBJ2-7, the complete variable domain is DVKVTQSSRYLVKRTGEKVFLECVQDMDHENMFWYRQDPGLGLRLIYFSYDVKMKEKGDIPEGYSVSREKKERFSLILESASTNQTSMYLCASSFTGGSYEQYFGPGTRLTVT.